A selection of T cell receptor beta chains follows, all from one sample in a study of OX40 agonist ivuxolimab in advanced cancers. Only in-frame clones appear in the TCRdb table, and some are missing; sequencing was by immunoSEQ multiplex PCR. Of tens of thousands of clones listed, more than 75% are singletons. The sequences come from CD4+ or CD8+ T cells sorted from blood, collected in a trial of the OX40 agonist ivuxolimab. Receptors originate from an adult with an advanced solid tumor such as melanoma, head and neck, liver or kidney cancer. CDR3s include the opening cysteine and the closing phenylalanine or tryptophan. D genes are given only for firm matches. Expanded clones are given a class, and other clones once, few, many or no size at all.

TRBJ2-2	TRBV30	.	.	CAWRGGMDTGELFF	TGTGCCTGGCGAGGGGGAATGGACACCGGGGAGCTGTTTTTT
TRBJ2-3	TRBV19	.	.	CASSIGDGARTQYF	TGTGCCAGTAGTATTGGGGACGGCGCACGTACGCAGTATTTT
TRBJ1-1	TRBV27	.	.	CASSDPGGAGKRAFF	TGTGCCAGCAGTGACCCGGGTGGGGCGGGTAAGAGGGCTTTCTTT
TRBJ2-3	TRBV7-9	once	.	CASARRTDTQYF	TGTGCCAGCGCCCGTCGCACAGATACGCAGTATTTT
TRBJ2-3	TRBV5-8	.	.	CASSFTDTQYF	TGTGCCAGCAGCTTTACAGATACGCAGTATTTT
TRBJ1-2	TRBV4-2	.	.	CASSQDFVPDTTYDFHGYTF	TGTGCCAGCAGCCAAGATTTTGTACCCGATACAACCTATGATTTTCATGGCTACACCTTC
TRBJ2-1	TRBV11-3	.	TRBD2	CASSLAGTSGSNEQFF	TGTGCCAGCAGCTTAGCCGGGACTAGCGGGAGTAATGAGCAGTTCTTC
TRBJ1-5	TRBV30	.	.	CAWSALRGDQPQHF	TGTGCCTGGAGTGCGTTACGGGGGGATCAGCCCCAGCATTTT
TRBJ2-2	TRBV30	.	TRBD1	CARPPTGGDTGELFF	TGTGCCCGGCCCCCGACAGGGGGCGACACCGGGGAGCTGTTTTTT
TRBJ1-6	TRBV19	.	.	CASSITGANSPLHF	TGTGCCAGTAGTATTACGGGAGCGAATTCACCCCTCCACTTT
TRBJ1-2	TRBV7-2	.	TRBD1	CASSWGTGGSYGYTF	TGTGCCAGCAGCTGGGGGACAGGGGGAAGCTATGGCTACACCTTC
TRBJ2-6	TRBV10-3	once	.	CATSPGANVLTF	TGTGCCACCAGCCCTGGGGCCAACGTCCTGACTTTC
TRBJ1-3	TRBV11-3	.	.	CASSLQGSSGNTIYF	TGTGCCAGCAGCTTACAGGGCTCCTCTGGAAACACCATATATTTT
TRBJ1-2	TRBV7-9	.	.	CASEGRNYGYTF	TGTGCCAGCGAGGGACGGAACTATGGCTACACCTTC
TRBJ1-5	TRBV10-3	.	.	CATGLSDSNQPQHF	TGTGCTACGGGCCTTTCTGATAGCAATCAGCCCCAGCATTTT
TRBJ1-1	TRBV28	once	.	CASSSKRGRGAFF	TGTGCCAGCAGTTCCAAGCGGGGGCGAGGAGCTTTCTTT
TRBJ2-1	TRBV11-3	.	TRBD1	CASSRRTGVYNEQFF	TGTGCCAGCAGCCGCCGGACAGGGGTCTACAATGAGCAGTTCTTC
TRBJ1-1	TRBV7-6	.	.	CASSLVGGYTEAFF	TGTGCCAGCAGCTTAGTGGGGGGGTACACTGAAGCTTTCTTT
TRBJ2-1	TRBV16	.	.	CASSRLGLDEQFF	TGTGCCAGCAGCCGACTAGGGTTGGATGAGCAGTTCTTC
TRBJ2-1	TRBV29-1	.	.	CSVVGGRGKSSYNEQFF	TGCAGCGTTGTGGGGGGCCGGGGCAAGAGCTCCTACAATGAGCAGTTCTTC
TRBJ1-5	TRBV7-2	.	TRBD1	CASSFDPGQSTLSQPQHF	TGTGCCAGCAGCTTCGACCCGGGACAGTCAACTCTAAGCCAGCCCCAGCATTTT
TRBJ1-1	TRBV6-4	.	.	CASSDSSRATEAFF	TGTGCCAGCAGTGACTCGAGCAGGGCGACTGAAGCTTTCTTT
TRBJ2-1	TRBV11-2	once	.	CASSLTTGRISYNEQFF	TGTGCCAGCAGCCTCACCACCGGGAGAATCTCCTACAATGAGCAGTTCTTC
TRBJ2-2	TRBV18	few	.	CASKQGNTGELFF	TGTGCCAGTAAACAGGGTAACACCGGGGAGCTGTTTTTT
TRBJ2-3	TRBV6-1	.	TRBD1	CASSERQGSTDTQYF	TGTGCCAGCAGTGAACGACAGGGGTCCACAGATACGCAGTATTTT
TRBJ2-7	TRBV7-8	few	TRBD2	CASSKRETDDEQYF	TGTGCCAGCAGCAAGCGGGAAACTGACGACGAGCAGTACTTC
TRBJ1-2	TRBV5-4	.	TRBD1	CASSPGSQGNYGYTF	TGTGCCAGCAGCCCCGGATCACAGGGGAACTATGGCTACACCTTC
TRBJ1-5	TRBV2	.	TRBD1	CASSQGQGSSQPQHF	TGTGCCAGCAGCCAGGGACAGGGTTCAAGTCAGCCCCAGCATTTT